This TCR beta chain derives from a study of blood T cells in healthy people across ages. V was clipped by 5 bases and J by 3 bases, with 10 bases between them. Per germline, CDR1 GTSNPN and CDR2 SVGIG (reference sequence). CDR3 size: 12 residues. Isolation yielded PBMCs, at least 6.5 million per sample, in every case. Primed by a sample-barcoded 5' primer and a J-beta primer mix, a second PCR proceeded for 7 to 11 cycles. TCRdb fed the 5' RACE reads into MiXCR, producing one record per CDR3 protein. Altogether 650,000 to 800,000 distinct CDR3 sequences are present, around 43% being singletons, with the ten largest covering approximately 19%.

The receptor was derived from a man aged 60-69 years in good health. The sample taken for sequencing was blood. This chain joins TRBV30 and TRBJ1-2; D is possibly TRBD1 (6 bases). The CDR3 sequence: CAWATGYYGYTF. CDR3 bases: TGTGCCTGGGCAACAGGGTACTATGGCTACACCTTC.